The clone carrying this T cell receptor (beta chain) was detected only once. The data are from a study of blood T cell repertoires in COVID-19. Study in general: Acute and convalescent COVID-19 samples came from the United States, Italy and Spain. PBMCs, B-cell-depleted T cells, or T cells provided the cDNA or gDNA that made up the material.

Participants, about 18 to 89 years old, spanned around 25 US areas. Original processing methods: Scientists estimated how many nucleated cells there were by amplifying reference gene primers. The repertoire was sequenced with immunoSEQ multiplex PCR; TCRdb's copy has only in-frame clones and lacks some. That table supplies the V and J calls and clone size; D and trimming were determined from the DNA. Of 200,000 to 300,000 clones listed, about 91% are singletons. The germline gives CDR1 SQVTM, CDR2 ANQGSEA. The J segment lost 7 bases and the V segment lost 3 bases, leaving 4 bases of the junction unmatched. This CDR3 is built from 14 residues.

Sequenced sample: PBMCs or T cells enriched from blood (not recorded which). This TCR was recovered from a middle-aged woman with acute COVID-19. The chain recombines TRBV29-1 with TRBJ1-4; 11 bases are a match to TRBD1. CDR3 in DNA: TGCAGCGTTGACGCCGGGACAGGGGGTGAAAAACTGTTTTTT. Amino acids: CSVDAGTGGEKLFF.